These 2 T cell receptor beta chains were sequenced from one sample in a study of blood T cells in healthy people across ages. With a J-beta primer mix and a sample-barcoded 5' primer, a second PCR ran roughly 6 to 11 cycles. TCRdb called the 5' RACE reads again in MiXCR, with one record for every CDR3 protein. Here the sample spans over 500,000 distinct CDR3 sequences, approximately 26% being singletons. The sample also formed part of further work on T cells of mothers and their children.

The source material was blood. The receptors were sampled from a boy between 2 and 10 years old in good health.

The CDR3 region is CASSLPLARFYNEQFF. CDR3 nucleotide sequence: TGTGCCAGCAGCCTCCCCCTAGCGCGCTTTTACAATGAGCAGTTCTTC. The chain couples TRBV7-9 to TRBJ2-1; tentative D call: TRBD2 (6 bases). The CDR3 loop spans 16 amino acids. Trimming stripped 5 bases from V and 4 bases from J, with 18 bases between. Germline lookup yields CDR1 SEHNR and CDR2 FQNEAQ (reference sequence).

The V and J genes are TRBV27 and TRBJ2-5, with 10 bases matching TRBD1. The assigned J gene may be wrong: the sequence end matches TRBJ2-7 better. The CDR3 totals 14 residues. The germline V gene encodes CDR1 MNHEY and CDR2 SMNVEV (reference sequence). DNA for the CDR3: TGTGCCAGCAGTTTCCGGGACAGGGGCGACGAGCAGTACTTC. This translates into CASSFRDRGDEQYF.